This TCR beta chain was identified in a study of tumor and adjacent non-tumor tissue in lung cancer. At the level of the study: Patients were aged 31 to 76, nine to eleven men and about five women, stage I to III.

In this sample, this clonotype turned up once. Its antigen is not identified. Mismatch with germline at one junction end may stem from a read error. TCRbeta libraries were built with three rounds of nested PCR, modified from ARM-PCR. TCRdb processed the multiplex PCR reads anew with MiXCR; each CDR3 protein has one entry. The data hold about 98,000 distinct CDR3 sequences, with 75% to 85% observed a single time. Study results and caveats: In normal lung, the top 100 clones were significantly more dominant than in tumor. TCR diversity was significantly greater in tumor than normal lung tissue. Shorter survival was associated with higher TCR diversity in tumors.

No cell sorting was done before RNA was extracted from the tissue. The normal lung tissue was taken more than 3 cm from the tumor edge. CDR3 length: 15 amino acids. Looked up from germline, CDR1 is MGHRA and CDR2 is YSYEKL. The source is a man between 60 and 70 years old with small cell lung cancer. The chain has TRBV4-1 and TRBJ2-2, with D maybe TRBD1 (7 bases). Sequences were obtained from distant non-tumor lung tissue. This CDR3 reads CASNSRGAYTEELFF. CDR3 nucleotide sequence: TGCGCCAGCAACAGCAGGGGGGCCTATACCGAGGAGTTGTTTTTT.